Below, 5 T cell receptor beta chains from the same sample are listed, as sequenced in a study of Ad26.COV2.S vaccination and SARS-CoV-2 variants (dated by TCRdb to the early 2020s). Library creation used the immunoSEQ multiplex PCR assay. Here the immuneACCESS table is served through TCRdb, limited to in-frame sequences with V and J called. Missing clones are a known gap in these copies; in checked studies unresolved V genes cover under half, and the rest lacks a known reason. Across this sample there are about 480,000 clones, with 70% to 90% seen only once. The ten largest clones take up about 13% of the sample. Sample treatment or condition, as interpreted from the label and publication: roughly 20 received Ad26.COV2.S at low or high dose, single or two shots; about 5 received placebo; per-sample allocation not given. For vaccine and placebo recipients, repertoires were sequenced using samples collected on day 63 after the first injection.

Sequenced here: peripheral blood, sampled in a trial of Ad26.COV2.S vaccine versus placebo. These receptors originate from a person aged 18 to 59 who received the Ad26.COV2.S COVID-19 vaccine or a placebo.

The V and J genes are TRBV6-5 and TRBJ1-4; 10 bases are shared with TRBD1. The J segment lost 8 bases and the V segment lost 7 bases, leaving 10 bases of the junction unmatched. There are 15 residues in the CDR3. CDR1 is MNHEY, CDR2 SVGAGI, per germline. This CDR3 is CASNPMTGGYEKLFF. CDR3 nucleotides: TGTGCCAGCAACCCGATGACAGGGGGCTACGAAAAACTGTTTTTT.

V and J are TRBV30 and TRBJ2-2; D call uncertain. The CDR3 is 15 residues long. Per germline, CDR1 GTSNPN and CDR2 SVGIG (reference sequence). With 3 bases removed from V and 1 base from J, the gap between germline ends came to 12 bases. CDR3 nucleotide sequence: TGTGCCTGGAGACGAGGCAGGCTGAACACCGGGGAGCTGTTTTTT. It specifies CAWRRGRLNTGELFF.

CDR3 nucleotides: TGCAGTGCTAGTAACAGGGGGCAGGGCATTCAGTACTTC. This codes for CSASNRGQGIQYF. This rearrangement joins TRBV20-1 to TRBJ2-4, with TRBD1 matching 9 bases. The CDR3 is 13 residues long. With V trimmed by 3 bases and J by 9 bases, 6 bases remained unmatched. Germline CDR1 reads DFQATT; CDR2 reads SNEGSKA (reference sequence).

This chain uses TRBV27 with TRBJ1-2; 8 bases are a match to TRBD1. CDR1 and CDR2 (germline): MNHEY, SMNVEV (reference sequence). The CDR3 is made up of 16 amino acids. V shed 6 bases, J shed 6 bases, and the junction held 15 bases outside the gene matches. CDR3 DNA: TGTGCCAGCAGATCCTACCCGGTGACAGGGGCACATGGCTACACCTTC. Translated, it gives CASRSYPVTGAHGYTF.

The chain has TRBV29-1 and TRBJ2-1; 7 nucleotides line up with TRBD1. After removal of 7 bases from V and 9 bases from J, the junction contained 6 bases not matched to a gene. Germline lookup yields CDR1 SQVTM and CDR2 ANQGSEA. The CDR3 is made up of 11 amino acids. For the CDR3, the DNA is TGCAGCGCTCACAGGGGTACTGAGCAGTTCTTC. The encoded protein is CSAHRGTEQFF.